This record concerns one TCR beta chain sequence. The antigen is not known. V shed 2 bases and J shed 0 bases, with 6 bases lying between them. CDR3 length equals 14 residues. Built from TCR beta cDNA, the libraries had unique molecular identifiers in them. Via MiXCR, TCRdb re-called the PCR reads, giving one row per CDR3 protein. The data hold about 810,000 distinct CDR3 sequences, with around 50% observed a single time. These data come from a study of post-analysis software for immune sequencing data. In the study overall: The cohort encompassed relapsing-remitting, secondary progressive and progressive-relapsing multiple sclerosis disease courses.

Findings and caveats of the study: By F measure, strong co-clustering occurred among samples prepared in the same batch. Four or five TRBV segments, TRBV5-6, TRBV5-1 and TRBV20-1 among them, were found more frequent in patients than controls. For normalized Chao1 diversity, multiple sclerosis patients scored significantly lower than controls did.

V usage is TRBV12-3 or TRBV12-4 and J usage is TRBJ2-3; D is unclear. This sequence originates from a girl aged 5-17 years with multiple sclerosis. The sequencing input was blood. The CDR3 region is CASSLSPSTDTQYF. The DNA of the CDR3 is TGTGCCAGCAGTTTATCTCCTAGCACAGATACGCAGTATTTT.